These 23 T cell receptor beta chains came from one sample sequenced in a study of beta chain features in type 1 diabetes. Reverse transcribing all isolated RNA meant expressed TCRB transcripts were sequenced. Produced via immunoSEQ multiplex PCR; TCRdb's table is partial and in-frame only. Here the sample spans around 300,000 clones, under 8.5% being singletons. Sequenced material: central memory CD4+ T cells from blood. Receptors originate from a woman aged 18-29 years in good health.

The chain recombines TRBV10-3 with TRBJ2-3; 7 positions match TRBD1. This CDR3 has 16 amino acids. J was trimmed by 1 base and V by 2 bases; bases with no gene match: 6. Germline V gene sequence: CDR1 ENHRY, CDR2 SYGVKD. The DNA of the CDR3 is TGTGCCATCAGTGAGCCGCCCGACAGGGGCACAGATACGCAGTATTTT. Translation: CAISEPPDRGTDTQYF.

In its sample, this clone was seen a few times. V and J are TRBV9 and TRBJ2-7; no clear D gene. V shed 3 bases and J shed 5 bases, with 12 bases lying between them. Germline values: CDR1 SGDLS, CDR2 YYNGEE. The length of the CDR3 is 13 residues. The CDR3 spells CASSGRTADEQYF. DNA for the CDR3: TGTGCCAGCAGCGGACGAACCGCCGACGAGCAGTACTTC.

This clone has at least ten counts. The chain links TRBV18 to TRBJ2-1; D gene uncertain. Germline loops: CDR1 KGHSH, CDR2 LQKENI. V lost 0 bases to trimming and J lost 7 bases, with 19 bases between them. The CDR3 covers 17 residues. CDR3 in amino acids: CASSPPTAGRVGNEQFF. The CDR3, as DNA: TGTGCCAGCTCACCACCTACAGCTGGACGGGTTGGAAATGAGCAGTTCTTC.

For this clone: This could be a read error, since a much larger clone is one nucleotide away. The rearrangement joins TRBV5-8 to TRBJ1-2, with D tentatively TRBD1 (5 bases). The germline V and J ends were trimmed by 0 bases and 2 bases, with 5 bases remaining between them. The CDR3 contains 13 residues. CDR1 is SGHTS, CDR2 YDEGEE, per germline. The DNA for the CDR3 is TGTGCCAGCAGCTTGGCAGGGAACTATGGCTACACCTTC. Its protein product is CASSLAGNYGYTF.

The CDR3 DNA reads TGCGCCAGCAGCTTCTCAGCTTTGAACACTGAAGCTTTCTTT. It yields the protein CASSFSALNTEAFF. This chain joins TRBV5-1 and TRBJ1-1; D is uncertain. Trimming removed 2 bases from V and 0 bases from J, with 8 bases in between. Germline CDR1 is SGHRS and CDR2 is YFSETQ. CDR3 length: 14 residues.

This rearrangement joins TRBV18 to TRBJ2-5; D is perhaps TRBD2 (5 bases). In germline, CDR1 is KGHSH, CDR2 LQKENI. The CDR3 is 17 residues long. The V end was cut by 0 bases, the J end by 5 bases, with 19 bases between. The CDR3 spells CASSPPRLLAWEETQYF. CDR3 bases: TGTGCCAGCTCACCACCCCGACTACTTGCGTGGGAGGAGACCCAGTACTTC.

The table lists this clone with a few counts. V is TRBV7-8 and J is TRBJ2-5; the D gene is possibly TRBD1 (6 bases). This CDR3 spans 14 amino acids. V was trimmed by 10 bases and J by 5 bases, leaving 20 bases between them. In germline, CDR1 is SGHVS, CDR2 FQNEAQ. CDR3 DNA sequence: TGTGCCAACCTAGAGGACAGTCCCAGGGAGACCCAGTACTTC. It specifies CANLEDSPRETQYF. Variable domain in full (rest from reference TRBV7-8 and TRBJ2-5): GAGVSQSPRYKVAKRGQDVALRCDPISGHVSLFWYQQALGQGPEFLTYFQNEAQLDKSGLPSDRFFAERPEGSVSTLKIQRTQQEDSAVYLCANLEDSPRETQYFGPGTRLLVL.

This clone showed up just a few times. V gene TRBV18 combines with J gene TRBJ2-7, with 10 nucleotides matching TRBD2. J gave up 3 bases and V 3 bases, and 8 bases lay outside the gene matches. The CDR3 is 16 amino acids. CDR1 and CDR2 (germline): KGHSH, LQKENI. CDR3 coding DNA: TGTGCCAGCTCACCCTATGGGGCTAGCGGGAGCTACGAGCAGTACTTC. Encoded protein: CASSPYGASGSYEQYF.

The rearrangement uses TRBV6-1 and TRBJ2-5; 9 positions match TRBD1. The junction had 6 bases not matched to a gene; V was cut back by 8 bases and J by 5 bases. CDR1 is MNHNS, CDR2 SASEGT, per germline. This CDR3 comprises 13 residues. In DNA form, the CDR3 reads TGTGCCAGCCGAACAGGGGGCGGGGAGACCCAGTACTTC. Its translation is CASRTGGGETQYF.

This clone has just a few counts. The V gene is TRBV5-1, the J gene TRBJ2-2, with a weak D call TRBD1 (6 bases). This CDR3 region has 15 residues. Germline CDR1 SGHRS, CDR2 YFSETQ. With 2 bases removed from V and 4 bases from J, the gap between germline ends came to 12 bases. CDR3 DNA: TGCGCCAGCAGCTTTTCGGCAGGGGCCACCGGGGAGCTGTTTTTT. It translates to CASSFSAGATGELFF.

This clone has a handful of counts. The V and J genes are TRBV5-5 and TRBJ1-1; 7 bases match TRBD1. Looked up from germline, CDR1 is SGHKS and CDR2 is YYEKEE (reference sequence). The CDR3 is made up of 16 amino acids. V lost 3 bases to trimming and J lost 6 bases; unmatched junction nucleotides: 14. CDR3 protein: CASSSPTGNVYAEAFF. The CDR3 DNA sequence: TGTGCCAGCAGCTCCCCGACAGGGAACGTTTACGCTGAAGCTTTCTTT.

This clone was detected only a few times. This CDR3 is also generated by other DNA sequences in the sample. The chain links TRBV7-9 to TRBJ2-1, with TRBD2 matching 10 bases. The V segment lost 0 bases and the J segment 4 bases; nucleotides outside the gene matches: 3. Germline assignment: CDR1 SEHNR and CDR2 FQNEAQ (reference sequence). CDR3 length: 16 amino acids. CDR3 protein: CASSLALAGAYNEQFF. CDR3 DNA: TGTGCCAGCAGCTTAGCCCTAGCGGGAGCTTACAATGAGCAGTTCTTC. The complete variable domain, with remaining parts taken from reference TRBV7-9 and TRBJ2-1, reads DTGVSQNPRHKITKRGQNVTFRCDPISEHNRLYWYRQTLGQGPEFLTYFQNEAQLEKSRLLSDRFSAERPKGSFSTLEIQRTEQGDSAMYLCASSLALAGAYNEQFFGPGTRLTVL.

The CDR3 is CASSHRGDTEAFF. CDR3 DNA sequence: TGTGCCAGCTCACACAGGGGGGACACTGAAGCTTTCTTT. This chain connects TRBV18 to TRBJ1-1; TRBD1 agrees at 8 bases. This CDR3 has 13 residues. Germline V gene lookup returns CDR1 KGHSH and CDR2 LQKENI. The V segment lost 4 bases and the J segment 3 bases; nucleotides outside the gene matches: 1.

The V gene is TRBV2, the J gene TRBJ2-5; D remains ambiguous. Trimming removed 4 bases from V and 2 bases from J, with 20 bases in between. The CDR3 sequence is 17 residues long. The germline gives CDR1 SNHLY, CDR2 FYNNEI. The DNA of the CDR3 is TGTGCCAGCAGTGTTGAATTACTATCGGACGGACAAGAGACCCAGTACTTC. It encodes CASSVELLSDGQETQYF.

Only a few counts were recorded for this clone. The V gene is TRBV4-1, the J gene TRBJ1-2; D remains ambiguous. The germline CDR1 and CDR2 sequences are MGHRA and YSYEKL. The CDR3 covers 14 residues. Trimming took 2 bases from V and 4 from J, leaving 11 bases between them. The CDR3 DNA is TGCGCCAGCAGCCAAACCGACGGGGTCTATGGCTACACCTTC. It is translated as CASSQTDGVYGYTF.

The chain recombines TRBV19 with TRBJ2-7, with D possibly TRBD1 on 6 matching bases. Germline assignment: CDR1 LNHDA and CDR2 SQIVND (reference sequence). The CDR3 consists of 15 residues. The V and J ends lost 7 bases and 2 bases respectively, with 18 bases between them. Written as DNA, the CDR3 is TGTGCCAGTATGAAGTCGGACAGTGATGCCTACGAGCAGTACTTC. It yields the protein CASMKSDSDAYEQYF.

The V gene is TRBV30, the J gene TRBJ2-1; 10 bases line up with TRBD2. The CDR3 covers 15 residues. After removal of 5 bases from V and 8 bases from J, the junction contained 12 bases not matched to a gene. CDR1 and CDR2 from the germline V gene are GTSNPN and SVGIG (reference sequence). The CDR3 region is CAWGTLAGDGHEQFF. The DNA of the CDR3 is TGTGCCTGGGGGACGCTAGCGGGAGACGGTCATGAGCAGTTCTTC.

The chain is built from TRBV4-1 and TRBJ1-1; D might be TRBD1 (5 bases). The length of the CDR3 is 16 residues. CDR1 and CDR2 from the germline V gene are MGHRA and YSYEKL. V lost 0 bases and J 1 base, leaving 12 bases between the germline ends. The CDR3 coding sequence is TGCGCCAGCAGCCAAGATCGTACGACAGCGAACACTGAAGCTTTCTTT. Translation gives CASSQDRTTANTEAFF.

The V and J genes are TRBV18 and TRBJ1-3; TRBD1 is a possible D gene (5 bases). The CDR3 totals 16 residues. The germline V and J ends were trimmed by 3 bases and 0 bases, with 12 bases remaining between them. CDR1 KGHSH and CDR2 LQKENI come from the germline V gene. In DNA form, the CDR3 reads TGTGCCAGCTCACCGGTTTCGACAGCCTCTGGAAACACCATATATTTT. Translating gives CASSPVSTASGNTIYF.

The rearrangement joins TRBV30 to TRBJ2-4, with 7 bases that match TRBD1. The trim removed 2 bases at V and 7 bases at J, leaving 14 bases unmatched. Germline CDR1 and CDR2: GTSNPN and SVGIG (reference sequence). This CDR3 is built from 16 residues. The CDR3 DNA is TGTGCCTGGAGTCTAACCAAAGACAGGGTGAGGAACATTCAGTACTTC. It encodes CAWSLTKDRVRNIQYF.

The table lists this clone with a few counts. This rearrangement joins TRBV29-1 to TRBJ2-3, with TRBD2 matching 8 bases. V lost 5 bases, J lost 5 bases, and 9 bases stayed unmatched. The CDR3 is 14 residues long. Germline V gene data show CDR1 as SQVTM and CDR2 as ANQGSEA. The chain's CDR3 is CSVFSGIGVDTQYF. The DNA of the CDR3 is TGCAGCGTTTTTAGCGGGATTGGCGTAGATACGCAGTATTTT.

The genes are TRBV18 and TRBJ2-4; possibly TRBD1 for D (5 bases). V was cut by 2 bases and J by 9 bases, with 11 bases left in between. This CDR3 region has 13 residues. The germline CDR1 and CDR2 sequences are KGHSH and LQKENI. The CDR3 reads CASSPAGNGIQYF. The DNA for the CDR3 is TGTGCCAGCTCACCAGCAGGGAACGGCATTCAGTACTTC.

This clone has a handful of counts. Germline and junction disagree at one end, which may indicate a read error. The chain employs TRBV5-4 and TRBJ1-2; D ambiguous. Germline V gene data show CDR1 as SGHNT and CDR2 as YYREEE (reference sequence). There are 15 residues in the CDR3. CDR3 sequence reads: CASSSIGPRERARSF. CDR3 DNA: TGTGCCAGCAGCTCCATCGGCCCCCGAGAGAGGGCTCGGTCCTTC. The variable domain in full, with the rest retrieved from reference TRBV5-4 and TRBJ1-2, is ETGVTQSPTHLIKTRGQQVTLRCSSQSGHNTVSWYQQALGQGPQFIFQYYREEENGRGNFPPRFSGLQFPNYSSELNVNALELDDSALYLCASSSIGPRERARSFGSGTRLTVV.